These 21 T cell receptor beta chains originate from one sample sequenced in a study of blood T cell repertoires in COVID-19. Assay used: immunoSEQ multiplex PCR; TCRdb lists only in-frame clones, some missing. The data contain 45,000 to 55,000 clones, about 86% of them singletons. The material sequenced was peripheral blood. These receptors came from a man in his 70s with active COVID-19.

In its sample, this clone was seen once. This chain uses TRBV6-5 with TRBJ2-7, with TRBD1 identical over 7 bases. V shed 7 bases, J shed 6 bases, and the junction held 15 bases outside the gene matches. Germline CDR1 is MNHEY and CDR2 is SVGAGI. There are 15 residues in the CDR3. The CDR3 DNA reads as TGTGCCAGCAACCAGCGTTCACAGGGGCGGATCGAGCAGTACTTC. Translated: CASNQRSQGRIEQYF.

The chain is built from TRBV10-3 and TRBJ1-5, with a tentative D call TRBD1 (5 bases). V was shortened by 8 bases and J by 7 bases, with 15 bases between the two germline ends. This CDR3 has 13 amino acids. Germline CDR1 reads ENHRY; CDR2 reads SYGVKD. The CDR3 nucleotides are TGTGCCATCGCTTCGACGCAGGGCCAGCCCCAGCATTTT. It codes for CAIASTQGQPQHF.

The chain carries TRBV30 and TRBJ1-1; D unresolved. Between the trimmed V and J ends, which lost 2 bases and 10 bases, there was a span of 14 bases. The germline V gene encodes CDR1 GTSNPN and CDR2 SVGIG (reference sequence). The CDR3 has 12 residues. The CDR3 reads CAWSSDNRRAFF. The CDR3 DNA reads as TGTGCCTGGAGTTCAGACAACCGAAGAGCTTTCTTT.

The CDR3 nucleotides are TGTGCCAGCAGCCCTCAAGGCGGTGCTGGTAACTATGGCTACACCTTC. Protein sequence: CASSPQGGAGNYGYTF. The rearrangement links TRBV7-2 to TRBJ1-2; D gene uncertain. CDR1 is SGHTA and CDR2 is FQGNSA in the germline V gene. Trimming cost V 5 bases and J 1 base, with 17 bases left between them. This CDR3 contains 16 residues.

The rearrangement uses TRBV7-2 and TRBJ2-6; TRBD1 is a possible D gene (6 bases). V dropped 2 bases and J dropped 1 base, with 15 bases sitting between them. The germline CDR1 and CDR2 sequences are SGHTA and FQGNSA. The CDR3 extends over 18 amino acids. CDR3 region: CASSLRAGENSGANVLTF. CDR3 sequence (DNA): TGTGCCAGCAGCTTAAGGGCAGGGGAAAATTCTGGGGCCAACGTCCTGACTTTC.

The chain combines TRBV9 with TRBJ2-7; TRBD1 agrees at 9 bases. Per germline, CDR1 SGDLS and CDR2 YYNGEE. V was clipped by 4 bases and J by 2 bases; unmatched bases: 4. This CDR3 contains 14 residues. CDR3 protein: CASSSGDRAYEQYF. CDR3 in DNA: TGTGCCAGCAGCTCCGGGGACAGGGCCTACGAGCAGTACTTC.

The chain recombines TRBV6-4 with TRBJ2-1, with 14 bases matching TRBD2. V was pared by 4 bases and J by 8 bases, with 4 bases of the junction left unmatched. The germline CDR1 and CDR2 sequences are MRHNA and SNTAGT. The CDR3 runs 15 residues. The CDR3 DNA reads as TGTGCCAGCAGTGTGGGGACTAGCGGGGGAGATGAGCAGTTCTTC. It is translated as CASSVGTSGGDEQFF.

The V gene is TRBV7-2, the J gene TRBJ1-2, with D perhaps matching TRBD1 (6 bases). Germline CDR1 and CDR2: SGHTA and FQGNSA. V lost 5 bases and J 0 bases, leaving 10 bases between the germline ends. The CDR3 runs 14 residues. The CDR3 DNA reads as TGTGCCAGCAGCACCGGACAGTCTAACTATGGCTACACCTTC. It specifies CASSTGQSNYGYTF. The full variable domain, in which reference TRBV7-2 and TRBJ1-2 provide the parts outside the CDR3, is GAGVSQSPSNKVTEKGKDVELRCDPISGHTALYWYRQSLGQGLEFLIYFQGNSAPDKSGLPSDRFSAERTGGSVSTLTIQRTQQEDSAVYLCASSTGQSNYGYTFGSGTRLTVV.

CDR3 amino acids: CASSETGWGTSGNTIYF. CDR3 nucleotide sequence: TGTGCCAGCAGTGAGACAGGTTGGGGAACCTCTGGAAACACCATATATTTT. The chain couples TRBV2 to TRBJ1-3, with D perhaps TRBD1 (6 bases). Trimming pared 3 bases from V and 0 bases from J, leaving 15 bases between. The CDR3 extends over 17 amino acids. Germline V gene sequence: CDR1 SNHLY, CDR2 FYNNEI.

V usage is TRBV6-5 and J usage is TRBJ1-6; D unclear. The germline V and J ends were trimmed by 1 base and 0 bases, with 7 bases remaining between them. Germline loops: CDR1 MNHEY, CDR2 SVGAGI. The length of the CDR3 is 16 residues. The CDR3 DNA follows: TGTGCCAGCAGTTACTTGTCTAGCTCCTATAATTCACCCCTCCACTTT. This codes for CASSYLSSSYNSPLHF.

The chain uses TRBV30 and TRBJ2-6, with 9 bases fitting TRBD1. From germline, CDR1 is GTSNPN and CDR2 SVGIG (reference sequence). Trimming cost V 3 bases and J 3 bases; bases outside gene matches: 9. This CDR3 spans 17 amino acids. As DNA, the CDR3 is TGTGCCTGGAGGACAGGGACAGGGACACATGGGGCCAACGTCCTGACTTTC. Translation gives CAWRTGTGTHGANVLTF.

The chain employs TRBV20-1 and TRBJ2-7; D perhaps matches TRBD1 (5 bases). The germline gives CDR1 DFQATT, CDR2 SNEGSKA (reference sequence). This CDR3 spans 11 amino acids. The V gene lost 4 bases and the J gene lost 12 bases, with 16 bases spanning the gap. CDR3 residues: CSATFRGLRYF. CDR3 coding DNA: TGCAGTGCTACCTTTAGGGGCCTGAGGTACTTC.

The chain is built from TRBV7-9 and TRBJ1-5, with a tentative D call TRBD1 (6 bases). The CDR3 has 15 residues. The ends were cut back, 0 bases at V and 5 bases at J, with 11 bases in the middle. The germline V gene has CDR1 SEHNR and CDR2 FQNEAQ (reference sequence). This chain's CDR3 is CASSLATGGYQPQHF. The CDR3 DNA reads as TGTGCCAGCAGCTTAGCGACAGGTGGCTATCAGCCCCAGCATTTT. The entire variable domain, with the rest obtained from reference TRBV7-9 and TRBJ1-5, is as follows: DTGVSQNPRHKITKRGQNVTFRCDPISEHNRLYWYRQTLGQGPEFLTYFQNEAQLEKSRLLSDRFSAERPKGSFSTLEIQRTEQGDSAMYLCASSLATGGYQPQHFGDGTRLSIL.

This clone was observed a few times. V usage is TRBV19 and J usage is TRBJ1-2; 12 nucleotides line up with TRBD1. The CDR3 runs 15 residues. The ends lost 1 base at V and 7 bases at J; junction bases unmatched: 4. The germline CDR1 and CDR2 sequences are LNHDA and SQIVND (reference sequence). The CDR3 reads CASSIVGTGGVGYTF. The CDR3 region has the DNA TGTGCCAGTAGTATAGTCGGGACAGGGGGCGTTGGCTACACCTTC.

This chain uses TRBV9 with TRBJ1-6, with a weak D call TRBD1 (5 bases). The ends were cut back, 0 bases at V and 5 bases at J, with 9 bases in the middle. Per germline, CDR1 SGDLS and CDR2 YYNGEE. The CDR3 covers 15 residues. CDR3 DNA sequence: TGTGCCAGCAGCGTAGGAGACAGCCATAATTCACCCCTCCACTTT. Its translation is CASSVGDSHNSPLHF.

The chain combines TRBV30 with TRBJ2-1; possibly TRBD2 for D (5 bases). Germline loops: CDR1 GTSNPN, CDR2 SVGIG (reference sequence). Between the trimmed V and J ends, which lost 5 bases and 6 bases, there was a span of 8 bases. The CDR3 extends over 11 amino acids. The chain's CDR3 is CAWRGGNEQFF. DNA for the CDR3: TGTGCCTGGCGGGGTGGCAATGAGCAGTTCTTC.

V usage is TRBV10-3 and J usage is TRBJ1-5, with D possibly matching TRBD1 (5 bases). The CDR3 is 12 residues long. Trimming pared 10 bases from V and 2 bases from J, leaving 9 bases between. Looked up from germline, CDR1 is ENHRY and CDR2 is SYGVKD. DNA for the CDR3: TGTGCCACCGACAGTGGCAATCAGCCCCAGCATTTT. Residues: CATDSGNQPQHF.

This chain uses TRBV10-3 with TRBJ2-7, with unresolved D. CDR1 is ENHRY, CDR2 SYGVKD, per germline. This CDR3 spans 14 amino acids. Trimming left V 3 bases short and J 0 bases short, with 9 bases between. Written as DNA, the CDR3 is TGTGCCATCAGTGATCGGGTCGGCTCCTACGAGCAGTACTTC. Translation gives CAISDRVGSYEQYF.

The sample holds one count of this clone. The chain carries TRBV23-1 and TRBJ2-2, with D tentatively TRBD2 (5 bases). TRBV23-1 is known as an ORF, though its function is uncertain. This CDR3 has 16 residues. Trimming stripped 7 bases from V and 7 bases from J, with 22 bases between. The CDR3 DNA sequence: TGCGCCAGCACCTTGGACGGGAAATCGTTCTTCGGGGAGCTGTTTTTT. Its protein product is CASTLDGKSFFGELFF.

The gene calls are TRBV14 and TRBJ2-2; D is undetermined. This CDR3 region has 11 residues. Germline CDR1 and CDR2: SGHDN and FVKESK. V was trimmed by 6 bases and J by 6 bases, leaving 5 bases between them. The CDR3 region is CASSIAGELFF. The CDR3 bases are TGTGCCAGCAGTATCGCCGGGGAGCTGTTTTTT.

The chain has TRBV7-2 and TRBJ2-6; 9 bases agree with TRBD1. V lost 5 bases to trimming and J lost 0 bases; unmatched junction nucleotides: 2. The CDR3 is 16 residues long. Germline CDR1 is SGHTA and CDR2 is FQGNSA. Here the CDR3 DNA reads TGTGCCAGCAGCCAGGACAGGGGCTCTGGGGCCAACGTCCTGACTTTC. Translating gives CASSQDRGSGANVLTF.